This T cell receptor (beta chain) was documented in a study of monozygotic twins with inflammatory bowel disease. The study's findings and limits: Between concordant and discordant twins, repertoire similarity failed to differ, a result that limited power may explain.

The CDR3 length is 16 residues. From germline, CDR1 is LGHNA and CDR2 YSLEER. On this clonotype: As yet, its antigen is unknown.

TCRdb reprocessed the 5' RACE reads and reports one entry per CDR3 protein, with no DNA. This table holds about 420,000 distinct CDR3 sequences. This TCR was sampled from a human donor with ulcerative colitis or Crohn's disease, or a healthy co-twin of an affected twin (not recorded which). Sequencing input: blood. V gene TRBV4-3 combines with J gene TRBJ2-1; TCRdb's D call, TRBD2, is unchecked because there is no DNA. CDR3 residues: CASSQETSGFYNEQFF.